This T cell receptor (beta chain) derives from a study of CD8+CD57+ T cells in acquired aplastic anemia. On the study more broadly: Across the sorted CD4+ and CD8+ cells, DNA amounts averaged roughly 3 ug.

TCR beta VDJ and CDR3 profiling used genomic DNA as template. TCRdb passed the reads through MiXCR, listing each CDR3 protein once. The table has about 160,000 distinct CDR3 sequences, 65% to 75% seen once. Trimming stripped 4 bases from V and 1 base from J, with 21 bases between. Per the germline V gene, CDR1 is DFQATT and CDR2 is SNEGSKA (reference sequence). This CDR3 region has 17 residues. Flow cytometry had shown expanded CD8+CD57+ cells in the patients chosen for sequencing. The V gene is TRBV20-1, the J gene TRBJ2-3; a possible D gene is TRBD2 (6 bases). Input material: sorted CD4+, CD8+, or CD8+CD57+ T cells (not recorded which) from PBMCs. This clonotype was obtained from a human donor with aplastic anemia. CDR3 protein: CSAIPPAWIAGTDTQYF. The CDR3 nucleotides read TGCAGTGCTATACCCCCTGCCTGGATAGCGGGCACAGATACGCAGTATTTT.